This T cell receptor (beta chain) was obtained from a study of patients and donors after allogeneic stem cell transplantation (dated by TCRdb to 2020 to 2022). The protocol used for the library was RT-PCR. Sequencing took place on a NextSeq 550. TCRdb cleaned the public reads at Q25 with fastp, built clones with MiXCR and kept in-frame beta chains. Entries that share a CDR3 protein sequence are merged under the most common genes and DNA. Present in this sample are approximately 200,000 distinct CDR3 sequences, 40% to 45% of which were seen just once. Of the sample, about 35% falls within the top ten clones. This clonotype has a handful of counts. Its antigen remains unidentified. It has no much larger one-base neighbor in the sample; base qualities were not kept. The trim is 2 bases for V and 3 bases for J, with a gap of 5 bases between the germline ends. Based on the germline V gene (reference sequence), the CDR1 and CDR2 sequences are LGHDT and YNNKEL. The cysteine opens and the phenylalanine closes a CDR3 of 12 amino acids. Only the CDR3 portion is preserved as DNA: 36 bases, with reading frame beginning at the first base.

The sample consisted of blood, either unsorted or a sorted T cell fraction (not recorded which). This TCR was sampled from a human donor who was either an allogeneic HSCT recipient or a stem cell or donor lymphocyte infusion donor (not recorded which). It is not recorded whose cells these are; they may come from a transplant donor. The V and J genes are TRBV3-1 and TRBJ2-7, with no confident D gene call. The CDR3 reads CASSQLDYEQYF. Read as DNA, the sequence is TGTGCCAGCAGCCAACTGGACTACGAGCAGTACTTC.